A selection of T cell receptor beta chains follows, all from one sample in a study of CD8 T cells in Susac syndrome. One entry per CDR3 protein, called by TCRdb with MiXCR from the immunoSEQ multiplex PCR reads. The sample has 200,000 to 250,000 distinct CDR3 sequences; about 94% are singletons. Sequencing was done on a sample of CD4+ T cells from PBMCs. The receptors were gathered from a human donor with Susac syndrome. CDR3s include the opening cysteine and the closing phenylalanine or tryptophan. D genes are given only for firm matches. Expanded clones get a size class; other rows say once, few or many, or leave the size out.

v_call	d_call	clone_size	j_call	cdr3_nt	cdr3_aa
TRBV20-1	-	-	TRBJ1-5	TGCAGTGCTCAAGACTATAACGAGGGCGATCAGCCCCAGCATTTT	CSAQDYNEGDQPQHF
TRBV5-1	-	-	TRBJ1-2	TGCGCCAGCAGCTTGGAAGGGGTGGATGGCTACACCTTC	CASSLEGVDGYTF
TRBV12-3/TRBV12-4	-	-	TRBJ1-1	TGTGCCAGCACCCCTGAGAGGGTGAGCACTGAAGCTTTCTTT	CASTPERVSTEAFF
TRBV30	-	-	TRBJ1-1	TGTGCCTGGAGTGCCGGCGACCAACGGACTGAAGCTTTCTTT	CAWSAGDQRTEAFF
TRBV2	TRBD2	-	TRBJ2-5	TGTGCCAGCAGGATCTCAGCGGGGAACCAAGAGACCCAGTACTTC	CASRISAGNQETQYF
TRBV2	-	-	TRBJ2-7	TGTGCCAGCGGGGTCACAATTACGGAGTACGAGCAGTACTTC	CASGVTITEYEQYF
TRBV30	-	-	TRBJ1-1	TGTGCCTGGAGTGTGTTGATGAACACTGAAGCTTTCTTT	CAWSVLMNTEAFF
TRBV4-3	TRBD1	-	TRBJ2-3	TGCGCCAGCAGCCAAGGGTGGACAGGGACAGATACGCAGTATTTT	CASSQGWTGTDTQYF
TRBV11-3	TRBD2	once	TRBJ2-5	TGTGCCAGCAGCTTAGGCGAGACTAGCGGAGAAGAGACCCAGTACTTC	CASSLGETSGEETQYF
TRBV29-1	TRBD1	-	TRBJ1-5	TGCAGCGTCAGGACAGGGATGCCTGATCAGCCCCAGCATTTT	CSVRTGMPDQPQHF
TRBV29-1	-	-	TRBJ1-1	TGCAGCGTTGGTGGTTTTAACGGGGGACTGAACACTGAAGCTTTCTTT	CSVGGFNGGLNTEAFF
TRBV10-3	-	-	TRBJ2-5	TGTGCCATCAGTGGGGTCCAGGGGGAGACCCAGTACTTC	CAISGVQGETQYF
TRBV30	TRBD1	-	TRBJ1-2	TGTGCCTGGGGGTTCATCCCGGGACAGTATGGCTACACCTTC	CAWGFIPGQYGYTF
TRBV5-1	-	-	TRBJ1-3	TGCGCCAGCAGCTCTGGGGTCGGAAACACCATATATTTT	CASSSGVGNTIYF
TRBV20-1	-	-	TRBJ2-3	TGCAGTGCTAGCGTGGTGCAGGGCACAGATACGCAGTATTTT	CSASVVQGTDTQYF
TRBV30	-	-	TRBJ2-5	TGTGCCTGGAGTGTACTGGGGCCCGGAGAGACCCAGTACTTC	CAWSVLGPGETQYF
TRBV6-2/TRBV6-3	-	-	TRBJ1-5	TGTGCCAGCAGTTACACCAATCAGCCCCAGCATTTT	CASSYTNQPQHF
TRBV4-1	TRBD1	few	TRBJ2-7	TGCGCCAGCAGCCAACTCTTCGGGACAGCCTACGAGCAGTACTTC	CASSQLFGTAYEQYF
TRBV2	TRBD1	-	TRBJ2-7	TGTGCCAGCAGCCGACAGGGGGCAATCTACGAGCAGTACTTC	CASSRQGAIYEQYF
TRBV7-3	-	-	TRBJ2-3	TGTGCCAGCAGTCTCCAGCAAACTAGCACAGATACGCAGTATTTT	CASSLQQTSTDTQYF
TRBV30	-	-	TRBJ1-5	TGTGCCTGGAGTGTACCGGGATCCAATCAGCCCCAGCATTTT	CAWSVPGSNQPQHF
TRBV7-9	-	-	TRBJ1-5	TGTGCCAGCAGCTTATCCGGAGGGAACAATCAGCCCCAGCATTTT	CASSLSGGNNQPQHF
TRBV6-5	-	-	TRBJ1-2	TGTGCCAGCAGCACGACAGGATCCTATGGCTACACCTTC	CASSTTGSYGYTF
TRBV28	-	once	TRBJ2-2	TGTGCCAGCAGTTTATTGGGGCAGGCATCGAACGGGGAGCTGTTTTTT	CASSLLGQASNGELFF
TRBV15	-	-	TRBJ2-2	TGTGCCACCAGCAGAGACAGTTCTAACACCGGGGAGCTGTTTTTT	CATSRDSSNTGELFF
TRBV24-1	TRBD1	-	TRBJ2-5	TGTGCCACCAGTGACAGGGGGCGGGAGACCCAGTACTTC	CATSDRGRETQYF
TRBV4-2	-	-	TRBJ2-6	TGTGCCAGCAGCCAAGTCGATGCCTCTGGGGCCAACGTCCTGACTTTC	CASSQVDASGANVLTF
TRBV25-1	-	-	TRBJ2-7	TGTGCCAGCCCGGACAGAACCTACGAGCAGTACTTC	CASPDRTYEQYF
TRBV18	TRBD2	few	TRBJ2-5	TGTGCCAGCTCACCTCTAGCGGGGGGGCAAGAGACCCAGTACTTC	CASSPLAGGQETQYF
TRBV15	TRBD1	-	TRBJ2-7	TGTGCCACCAGCACGACAGGGGTTTACGAGCAGTACTTC	CATSTTGVYEQYF
TRBV4-2	-	-	TRBJ1-1	TGTGCCAGCAGCCAAGACCCGACAAGGAACACTGAAGCTTTCTTT	CASSQDPTRNTEAFF
TRBV20-1	TRBD1	-	TRBJ1-1	TGCAGTGCCGAATCCCGGGACAGGTCGGATACTGAAGCTTTCTTT	CSAESRDRSDTEAFF
TRBV7-2	-	-	TRBJ1-1	TGTGCCAGCAGCTCCCTCTGGGACACTGAAGCTTTCTTT	CASSSLWDTEAFF
TRBV6-5	TRBD2	-	TRBJ2-5	TGTGCCAGCAGTCCTAGCGGGGGCCGGGAGACCCAGTACTTC	CASSPSGGRETQYF